This T cell receptor beta chain was recorded in a study of blood T cell repertoires in COVID-19. Study as a whole: The samples span acute and convalescent COVID-19 from the United States, Italy and Spain. From T cells, B-cell-depleted T cells, or PBMCs came the material, which was cDNA or gDNA.

Per the original methods: Cell counts per sample came from amplifying reference gene primers. Assay: immunoSEQ multiplex PCR; the TCRdb copy retains only in-frame clones and omits some. The D gene and trimming were derived from the DNA, and the V and J assignments and clone size from that table. The sample has 130,000 to 150,000 clones, approximately 88% seen once; the top ten hold approximately 0.98%. Sample: peripheral blood. This clonotype originated in a woman in her forties or fifties with acute or convalescent COVID-19.

The CDR3 nucleotides read TGTGCCATCATGCTCGACTCGTACAATGAGCAGTTCTTC. This sequence encodes CAIMLDSYNEQFF. The gene calls are TRBV10-3 and TRBJ2-1; unclear D gene. Trimming pared 7 bases from V and 4 bases from J, leaving 11 bases between. Germline values: CDR1 ENHRY, CDR2 SYGVKD. The CDR3 loop spans 13 amino acids.